This T cell receptor (beta chain) was documented in a study of tissue T cells after allogeneic stem cell transplantation. The CDR3 loop spans 13 amino acids. CDR1 is FNHDT and CDR2 is SITEND in the germline V gene (reference sequence). V was cut by 5 bases and J by 7 bases, with 12 bases left in between. General study points: Limitations included a small, clinically heterogeneous cohort and limited sampling depth.

Survey-depth TCRbeta CDR3 sequencing reported V/J genes and productive frequencies. Here immunoSEQ multiplex PCR was the method, and the copy in TCRdb shows in-frame clones only, minus some. The sample includes about 48,000 clones, around 73% of them seen just once. Note on this clone: The antigen remains unidentified. Gene names and germline refer to mouse. The CDR3 goes on 1 residue after the read ends, and that part is filled in from the germline J gene.

The rearrangement links TRBV19 to TRBJ2-2; a weak D match, TRBD1 (6 bases). The TCR comes from a pool of C57BL/6 mice in good health. The material sequenced was sorted cells pooled from one or two spleens. CDR3 residues: CASRQGWGGQLYF. The part of the CDR3 DNA that was read is TGTGCCAGCAGACAGGGATGGGGCGGGCAGCTCTAC.